This T cell receptor beta chain derives from a study of post-analysis software for immune sequencing data (dated by TCRdb to 2014 to 2015). Context from the whole study: Recorded disease courses included relapsing-remitting, secondary progressive and progressive-relapsing multiple sclerosis, with some patients lacking subtype annotation. The multiple sclerosis patient repertoires were compared with about a dozen previously published healthy control repertoires from donors aged about 6 to 26 years. A subset of samples was prepared in parallel using single-end sample barcoding, then pooled and co-amplified after Illumina adapter ligation. General conclusions and limits of the study: Significantly higher frequencies in patients than in controls were found for about five TRBV segments, including TRBV5-6, TRBV5-1 and TRBV20-1. Direct clustering with F measure showed strong co-clustering of samples prepared in the same batch, prompting a batch-effect correction. Compared with controls, multiple sclerosis patients had significantly lower normalized Chao1 diversity, a finding suggesting substantial peripheral T-cell clonal expansion. The control group was slightly older than the multiple sclerosis patient group.

To demonstrate the VDJtools post-analysis software, TCR beta repertoires were profiled from the peripheral blood of 10 to 15 young patients with multiple sclerosis. The multiple sclerosis patients were children and adolescents ranging in age from about 6 to 17 years. The library was built by means of PCR. TCRdb records Illumina HiSeq 2500 as the sequencer. Unique molecular identifiers were incorporated into TCR beta cDNA libraries to reduce PCR and sequencing biases. About 500,000 cDNA molecules were obtained for every 1 to 10 million input T cells, so each molecule roughly corresponded to one T cell. The patient libraries were prepared and sequenced with the same protocol used for the earlier healthy control dataset. Samples belonging to the same batch were prepared together, multiplexed and sequenced on a shared HiSeq lane. On the study's bioinformatics: MIGEC handled the raw barcoded reads, throwing out single-read molecular identifier groups before consensus assembly and CDR3 extraction. Clonotype tables were post-analysed with VDJtools, and diversity was normalized by down-sampling all datasets to the smallest sample size. Repertoire overlap clustering matched CDR3 amino acid but not nucleotide sequences to correct batch-related cross-sample contamination. In TCRdb, the public reads were trimmed at Q25 with fastp and aligned with MiXCR, with productive beta chains retained. Each CDR3 protein gets just one entry, which takes the most common genes and DNA from the rows behind it. TCRdb, not the original authors, processed these V and J calls. This sample holds 350,000 to 500,000 distinct CDR3 sequences; 39% were observed only once. Clones ranked in the top ten supply 7.5% to 8.5% of the sample.

From its cysteine to its phenylalanine, the CDR3 spans 15 amino acids. Only the CDR3 part of the read is kept: 45 bases, read in frame from the first base. From the germline V gene, CDR1 is SGHDN and CDR2 is FVKESK. V and J lose 7 bases and 5 bases, and a span of 18 bases separates them. As to this clonotype: No antigen is known for it. Nothing much larger sits one base from this clone, and base qualities are not available.

This chain joins TRBV14 to TRBJ2-1, with the D call perhaps TRBD1 or TRBD2, each one matching 6 bases. Input material: blood. This receptor was obtained from a girl aged 2-10 years with multiple sclerosis. The base sequence is TGTGCCAGCAACCGCGAGGGGGGTACAAACAATGAGCAGTTCTTC. Its amino acids are CASNREGGTNNEQFF. The full variable domain, with segments outside the CDR3 supplied by the reference TRBV14 and TRBJ2-1 proteins, appears as EAGVTQFPSHSVIEKGQTVTLRCDPISGHDNLYWYRRVMGKEIKFLLHFVKESKQDESGMPNNRFLAERTGGTYSTLKVQPAELEDSGVYFCASNREGGTNNEQFFGPGTRLTVL.